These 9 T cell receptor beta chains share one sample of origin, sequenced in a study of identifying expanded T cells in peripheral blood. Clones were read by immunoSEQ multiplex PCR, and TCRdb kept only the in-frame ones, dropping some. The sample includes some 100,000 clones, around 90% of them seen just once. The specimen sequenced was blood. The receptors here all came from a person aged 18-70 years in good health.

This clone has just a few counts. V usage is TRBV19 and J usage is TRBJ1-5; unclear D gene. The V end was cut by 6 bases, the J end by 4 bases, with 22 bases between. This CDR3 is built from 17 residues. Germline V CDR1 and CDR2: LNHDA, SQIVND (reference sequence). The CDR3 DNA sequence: TGTGCCAGTAGCCATCCTCCTGAGCAGGTTGGTAATCAGCCCCAGCATTTT. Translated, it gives CASSHPPEQVGNQPQHF.

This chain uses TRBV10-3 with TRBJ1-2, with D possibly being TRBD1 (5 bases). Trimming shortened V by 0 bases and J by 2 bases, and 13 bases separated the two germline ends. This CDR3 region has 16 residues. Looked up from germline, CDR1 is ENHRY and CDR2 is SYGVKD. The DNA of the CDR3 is TGTGCCATCAGTGAGTCCATTCTGGGGGACAACTATGGCTACACCTTC. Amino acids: CAISESILGDNYGYTF.

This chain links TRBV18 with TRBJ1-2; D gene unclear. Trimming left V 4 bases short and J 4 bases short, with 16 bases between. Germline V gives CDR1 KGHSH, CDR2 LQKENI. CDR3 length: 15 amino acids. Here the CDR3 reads CASSQSPERFYGYTF. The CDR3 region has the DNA TGTGCCAGCTCACAATCGCCGGAACGATTCTATGGCTACACCTTC.

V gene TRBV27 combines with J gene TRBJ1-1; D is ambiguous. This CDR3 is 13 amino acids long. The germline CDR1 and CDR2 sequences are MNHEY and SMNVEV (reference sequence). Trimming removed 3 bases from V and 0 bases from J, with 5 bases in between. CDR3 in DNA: TGTGCCAGCAGTTTGATGTTGAACACTGAAGCTTTCTTT. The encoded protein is CASSLMLNTEAFF.

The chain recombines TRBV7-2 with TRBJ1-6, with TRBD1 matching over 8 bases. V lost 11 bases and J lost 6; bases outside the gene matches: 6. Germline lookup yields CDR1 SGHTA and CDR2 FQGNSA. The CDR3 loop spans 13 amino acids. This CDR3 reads CAGRDRLNSPLHF. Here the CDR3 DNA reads TGTGCCGGCCGGGACAGGCTTAATTCACCCCTCCACTTT.

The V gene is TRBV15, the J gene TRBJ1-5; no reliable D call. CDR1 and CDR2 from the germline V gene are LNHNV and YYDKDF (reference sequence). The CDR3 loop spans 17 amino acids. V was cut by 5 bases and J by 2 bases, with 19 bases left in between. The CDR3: CATSLGLQGDGNQPQHF. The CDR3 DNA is TGTGCCACCAGCCTAGGACTGCAAGGTGACGGCAATCAGCCCCAGCATTTT. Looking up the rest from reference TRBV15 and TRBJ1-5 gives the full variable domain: DAMVIQNPRYQVTQFGKPVTLSCSQTLNHNVMYWYQQKSSQAPKLLFHYYDKDFNNEADTPDNFQSRRPNTSFCFLDIRSPGLGDTAMYLCATSLGLQGDGNQPQHFGDGTRLSIL.

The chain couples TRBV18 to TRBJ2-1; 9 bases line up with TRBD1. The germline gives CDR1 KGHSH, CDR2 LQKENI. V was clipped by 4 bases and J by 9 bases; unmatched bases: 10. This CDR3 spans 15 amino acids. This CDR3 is CASSLGQGYTGEQFF. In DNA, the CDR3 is TGTGCCAGCTCACTCGGACAGGGGTATACAGGTGAGCAGTTCTTC.

CDR3 DNA sequence: TGTGCCAGCAGGGTGTTCTACGAGCAGTACTTC. It codes for CASRVFYEQYF. The chain has TRBV6-1 and TRBJ2-7, with D uncertain. Germline V gene data show CDR1 as MNHNS and CDR2 as SASEGT. The CDR3 loop spans 11 amino acids. With 6 bases removed from V and 3 bases from J, the gap between germline ends came to 6 bases.

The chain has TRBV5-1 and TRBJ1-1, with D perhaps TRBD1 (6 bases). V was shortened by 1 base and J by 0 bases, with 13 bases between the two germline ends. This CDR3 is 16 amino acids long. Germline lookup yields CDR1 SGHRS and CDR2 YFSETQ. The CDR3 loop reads CASSLTGPHLNTEAFF. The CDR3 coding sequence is TGCGCCAGCAGCTTGACAGGGCCCCACCTGAACACTGAAGCTTTCTTT.